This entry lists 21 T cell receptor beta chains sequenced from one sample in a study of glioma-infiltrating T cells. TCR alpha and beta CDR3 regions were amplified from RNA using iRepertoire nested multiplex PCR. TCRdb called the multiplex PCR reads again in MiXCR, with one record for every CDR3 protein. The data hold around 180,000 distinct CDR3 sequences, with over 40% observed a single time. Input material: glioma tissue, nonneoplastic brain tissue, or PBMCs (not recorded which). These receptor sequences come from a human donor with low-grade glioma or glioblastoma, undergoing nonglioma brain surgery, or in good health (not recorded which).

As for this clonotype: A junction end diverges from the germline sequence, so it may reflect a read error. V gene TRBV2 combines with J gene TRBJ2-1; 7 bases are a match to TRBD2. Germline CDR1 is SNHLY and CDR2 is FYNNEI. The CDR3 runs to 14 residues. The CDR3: CASTPCTSDNEQFF. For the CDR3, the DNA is TGTGCCAGCACCCCGTGTACTAGCGACAATGAGCAGTTCTTT.

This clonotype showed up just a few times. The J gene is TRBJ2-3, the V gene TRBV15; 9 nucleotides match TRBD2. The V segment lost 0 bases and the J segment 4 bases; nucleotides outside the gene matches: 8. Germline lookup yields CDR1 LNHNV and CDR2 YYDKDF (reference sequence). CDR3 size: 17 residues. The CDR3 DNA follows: TGTGCCACCAGCAGAGAGGGGCTAGCGGGATCGGCAGATACGCAGTATTTT. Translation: CATSREGLAGSADTQYF.

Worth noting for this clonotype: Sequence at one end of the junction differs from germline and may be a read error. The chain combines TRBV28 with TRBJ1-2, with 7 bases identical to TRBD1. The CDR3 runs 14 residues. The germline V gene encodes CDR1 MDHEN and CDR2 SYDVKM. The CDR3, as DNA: TGTGACAGCAGTTTGCTCGACAGGGAGTATGGGTACACCTTC. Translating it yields CDSSLLDREYGYTF.

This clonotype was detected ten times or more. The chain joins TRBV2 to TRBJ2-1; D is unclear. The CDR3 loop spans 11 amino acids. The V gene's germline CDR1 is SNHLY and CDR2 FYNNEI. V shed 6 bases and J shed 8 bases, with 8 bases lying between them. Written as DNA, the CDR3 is TGTGCCAGCAGGTTGGTACATGAGCAGTTCTTC. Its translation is CASRLVHEQFF.

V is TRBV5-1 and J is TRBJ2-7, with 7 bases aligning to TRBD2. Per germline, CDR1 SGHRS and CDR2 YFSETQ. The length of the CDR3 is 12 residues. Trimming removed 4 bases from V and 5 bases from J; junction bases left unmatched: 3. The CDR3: CASSGTSDEQYF. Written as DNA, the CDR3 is TGCGCCAGCAGCGGCACTAGCGACGAGCAGTACTTC.

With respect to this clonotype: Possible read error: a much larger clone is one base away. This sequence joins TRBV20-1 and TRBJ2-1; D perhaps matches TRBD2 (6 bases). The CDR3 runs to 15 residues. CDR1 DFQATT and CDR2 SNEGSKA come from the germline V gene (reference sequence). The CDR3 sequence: CSARPPGRSYNDQFF. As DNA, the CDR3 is TGCAGTGCTAGGCCCCCGGGGAGGTCCTACAATGACCAGTTCTTC.

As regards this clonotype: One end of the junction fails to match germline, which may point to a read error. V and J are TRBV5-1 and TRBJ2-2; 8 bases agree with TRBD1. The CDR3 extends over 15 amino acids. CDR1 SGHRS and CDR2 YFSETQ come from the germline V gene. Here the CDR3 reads CASSQTGANPGELFF. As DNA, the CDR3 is TGCGCCAGCAGCCAGACAGGGGCGAACCCCGGGGAGCTGTTTTTT. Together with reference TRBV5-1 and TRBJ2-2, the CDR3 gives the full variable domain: KAGVTQTPRYLIKTRGQQVTLSCSPISGHRSVSWYQQTPGQGLQFLFEYFSETQRNKGNFPGRFSGRQFSNSRSEMNVSTLELGDSALYLCASSQTGANPGELFFGEGSRLTVL.

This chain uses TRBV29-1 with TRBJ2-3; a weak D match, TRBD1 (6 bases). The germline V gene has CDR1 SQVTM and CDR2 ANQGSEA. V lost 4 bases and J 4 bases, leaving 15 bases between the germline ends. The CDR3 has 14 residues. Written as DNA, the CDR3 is TGCAGCGTTGGAATGGGGGCACGGCCAGATACGCAGTATTTT. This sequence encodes CSVGMGARPDTQYF.

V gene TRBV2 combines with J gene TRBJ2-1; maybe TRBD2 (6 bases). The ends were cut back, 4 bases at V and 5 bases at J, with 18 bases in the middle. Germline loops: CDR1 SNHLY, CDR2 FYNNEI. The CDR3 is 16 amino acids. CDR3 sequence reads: CASSAPNGRGDNEQFF. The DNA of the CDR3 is TGTGCCAGCAGTGCGCCAAACGGGAGAGGGGACAATGAGCAGTTCTTC.

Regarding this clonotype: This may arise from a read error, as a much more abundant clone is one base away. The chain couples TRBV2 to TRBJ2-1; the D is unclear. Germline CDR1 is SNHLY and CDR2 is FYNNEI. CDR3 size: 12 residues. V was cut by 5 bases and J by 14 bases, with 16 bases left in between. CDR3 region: CASSLDRFGKFF. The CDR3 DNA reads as TGTGCCAGCAGTTTGGACCGATTTGGTAAGTTCTTC.

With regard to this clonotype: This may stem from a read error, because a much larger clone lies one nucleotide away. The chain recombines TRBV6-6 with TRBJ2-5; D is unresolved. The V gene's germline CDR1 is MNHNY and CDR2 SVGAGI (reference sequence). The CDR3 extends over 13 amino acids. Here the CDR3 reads CASSYWLQEAQYF. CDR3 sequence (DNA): TGTGCCAGCAGTTACTGGCTCCAAGAGGCCCAGTACTTC.

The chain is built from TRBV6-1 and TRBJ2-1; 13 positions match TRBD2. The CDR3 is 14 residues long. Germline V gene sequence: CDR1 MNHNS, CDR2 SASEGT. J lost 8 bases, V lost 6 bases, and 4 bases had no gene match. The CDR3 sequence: CASRELAGGDEQFF. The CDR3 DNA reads TGTGCCAGCAGGGAACTAGCGGGAGGGGATGAGCAGTTCTTC.

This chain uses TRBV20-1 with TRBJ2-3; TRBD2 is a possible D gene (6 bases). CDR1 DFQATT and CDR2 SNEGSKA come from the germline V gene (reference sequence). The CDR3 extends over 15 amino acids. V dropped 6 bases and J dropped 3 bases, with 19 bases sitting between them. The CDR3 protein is CSAPYGTSRTDTQYF. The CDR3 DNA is TGCAGTGCCCCGTACGGGACTTCTAGAACAGATACGCAGTATTTT.

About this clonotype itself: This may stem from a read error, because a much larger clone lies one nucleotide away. CDR3 sequence reads: CASSQVLAAYNGQFF. CDR3 DNA sequence: TGTGCCAGCAGCCAAGTCCTAGCGGCTTACAATGGGCAGTTCTTC. This chain links TRBV3-1 with TRBJ2-1; 7 bases align to TRBD2. Germline assignment: CDR1 LGHDT and CDR2 YNNKEL (reference sequence). CDR3 length: 15 amino acids.

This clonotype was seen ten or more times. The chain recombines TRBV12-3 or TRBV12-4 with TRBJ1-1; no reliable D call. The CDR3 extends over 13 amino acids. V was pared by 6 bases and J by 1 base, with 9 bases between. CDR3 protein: CASSPGENTEAFF. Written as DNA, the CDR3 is TGTGCCAGCAGCCCAGGAGAGAACACTGAAGCTTTCTTT.

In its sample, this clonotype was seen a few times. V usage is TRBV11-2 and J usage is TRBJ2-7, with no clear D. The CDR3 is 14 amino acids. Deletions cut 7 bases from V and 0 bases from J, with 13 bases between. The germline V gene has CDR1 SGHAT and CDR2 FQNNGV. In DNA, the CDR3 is TGTGCCAGCACTCCGACCCGTAACTCCTACGAGCAGTACTTC. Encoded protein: CASTPTRNSYEQYF. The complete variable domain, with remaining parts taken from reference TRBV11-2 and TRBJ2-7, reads EAGVAQSPRYKIIEKRQSVAFWCNPISGHATLYWYQQILGQGPKLLIQFQNNGVVDDSQLPKDRFSAERLKGVDSTLKIQPAKLEDSAVYLCASTPTRNSYEQYFGPGTRLTVT.

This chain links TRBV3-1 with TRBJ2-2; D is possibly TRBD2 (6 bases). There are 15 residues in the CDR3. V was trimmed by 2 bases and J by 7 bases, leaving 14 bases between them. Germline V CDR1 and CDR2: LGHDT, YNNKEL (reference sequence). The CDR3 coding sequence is TGTGCCAGCAGCCAACCGGGAGATAAGGGCGGGGAGCTGTTTTTT. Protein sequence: CASSQPGDKGGELFF.

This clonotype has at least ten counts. CDR3 nucleotide sequence: TGTGCCACCAACGGGGGGGCAGATACGCAGTATTTT. Translation gives CATNGGADTQYF. The V call is TRBV24-1, the J call TRBJ2-3, with 8 bases identical to TRBD2. The ends lost 8 bases at V and 4 bases at J; junction bases unmatched: 1. This CDR3 contains 12 residues. The germline V gene has CDR1 KGHDR and CDR2 SFDVKD.

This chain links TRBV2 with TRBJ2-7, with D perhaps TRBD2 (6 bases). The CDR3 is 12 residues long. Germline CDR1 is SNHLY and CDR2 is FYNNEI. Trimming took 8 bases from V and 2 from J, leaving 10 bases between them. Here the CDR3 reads CASQLATYEQYF. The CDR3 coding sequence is TGTGCCAGCCAACTAGCAACCTACGAGCAGTACTTC.

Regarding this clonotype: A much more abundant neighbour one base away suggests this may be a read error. The CDR3 DNA is TGTGCCAGCAAAGGCATTCTATACGAGCAGTACTTC. This codes for CASKGILYEQYF. The V call is TRBV28, the J call TRBJ2-7; D gene unclear. Trimming cost V 7 bases and J 4 bases, with 11 bases left between them. This CDR3 spans 12 amino acids. Looked up from germline, CDR1 is MDHEN and CDR2 is SYDVKM.

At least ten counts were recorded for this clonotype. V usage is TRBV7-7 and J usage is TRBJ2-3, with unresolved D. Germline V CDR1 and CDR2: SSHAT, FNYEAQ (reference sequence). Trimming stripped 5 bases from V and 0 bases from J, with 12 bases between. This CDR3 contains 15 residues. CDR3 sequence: CASSPEDGSTDTQYF. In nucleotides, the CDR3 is TGTGCCAGCAGCCCCGAGGACGGAAGCACAGATACGCAGTATTTT.